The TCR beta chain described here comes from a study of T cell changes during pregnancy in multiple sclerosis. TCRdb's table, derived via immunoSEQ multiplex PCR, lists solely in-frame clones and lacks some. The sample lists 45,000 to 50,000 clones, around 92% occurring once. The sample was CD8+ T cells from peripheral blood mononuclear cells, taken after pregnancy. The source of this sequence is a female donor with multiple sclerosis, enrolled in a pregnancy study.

The CDR3 nucleotides read TGTGCCAGCAGCTTAGAAGCCGGGGGGGCAATCGCCTACGAGCAGTACTTC. Its translation: CASSLEAGGAIAYEQYF. This chain links TRBV7-6 with TRBJ2-7, with 8 bases fitting TRBD2. The CDR3 loop spans 17 amino acids. The germline V gene has CDR1 SGHVS and CDR2 FNYEAQ. Trimming cost V 1 base and J 2 bases; bases outside gene matches: 10. The entire variable domain, with the rest obtained from reference TRBV7-6 and TRBJ2-7, is as follows: GAGVSQSPRYKVTKRGQDVALRCDPISGHVSLYWYRQALGQGPEFLTYFNYEAQQDKSGLPNDRFSAERPEGSISTLTIQRTEQRDSAMYRCASSLEAGGAIAYEQYFGPGTRLTVT.